The present T cell receptor (beta chain) was sequenced within a study of identifying expanded T cells in peripheral blood. Findings of the study overall: Roughly 1.1 clones differed between technical replicates, versus about 15 and 19 over time.

A note on this clone: Its specificity is not known.

V gave up 3 bases and J gave up 7 bases; unmatched junction bases: 8. This CDR3 comprises 15 residues. Germline CDR1 is LGHNA and CDR2 is YSLEER. Method: immunoSEQ multiplex PCR; TCRdb's copy keeps in-frame clones and lacks some. This table has 100,000 or so clones, roughly 90% appearing once. The clonotype comes from a person aged 18 to 75 in good health. Source material: blood. The gene calls are TRBV4-3 and TRBJ1-4; 7 bases match TRBD1. This CDR3 reads CASSQGTGEVEKLFF. Written as DNA, the CDR3 is TGCGCCAGCAGCCAGGGCACAGGGGAGGTTGAAAAACTGTTTTTT.